Detailed here is one T cell receptor (beta chain). Its antigen remains unidentified. Using immunoSEQ multiplex PCR, the repertoire was profiled, and TCRdb retains in-frame clones only, with some absent. The sample gives 140,000 to 150,000 clones, 92% of which show up once; 1.7% is in the top ten. This entry belongs to a study of T cell responses to AZD1222 COVID-19 vaccine. Turning to the study itself: Second doses at about 4 or about 12 weeks were pooled.

In germline, CDR1 is MGHRA, CDR2 YSYEKL. Trimming at V came to 4 bases and at J to 4 bases, leaving 6 bases not matched to a gene. The CDR3 contains 14 residues. Findings and caveats of the study: After two AZD1222 doses, spike-specific TCR breadth and depth rose versus day 0. In the spike-specific TCR repertoire, nearly half reportedly target unmutated variant regions. CD4 TCRs associated with vaccination spanned spike, dominating at 160-218 and 743-854.

This clonotype originated in an adult in good health. The sample in question was peripheral blood, obtained on day 0 of AZD1222 vaccination. The chain employs TRBV4-1 and TRBJ1-2, with TRBD1 identical over 7 bases. In DNA form, the CDR3 reads TGCGCCAGCAGCCTTAGGGGGCAGCGCTATGGCTACACCTTC. Its protein is CASSLRGQRYGYTF.